Listed below are T cell receptor beta chains from one sample, sequenced in a study of blood T cell repertoires in COVID-19. Clones were read by immunoSEQ multiplex PCR, and TCRdb kept only the in-frame ones, dropping some. Of a few hundred thousand clones in the sample, approximately 90% were seen once. The sequenced material came from peripheral blood. These receptor sequences come from an older woman with acute or convalescent COVID-19. Both conserved end residues are part of each CDR3. Fields, in order: V gene, J gene, CDR3 protein.

>TRBV3-1/TRBV3-2|TRBJ2-2
CASSQYTGLLSNTGELFF
>TRBV6-6|TRBJ1-1
CASTLGRGYTEAFF
>TRBV7-9|TRBJ2-1
CASSLLAGPSNEQFF
>TRBV19|TRBJ1-1
CASSTLDRGPEAFF
>TRBV11-3|TRBJ2-1
CASSLGAAAPAYNEQFF
>TRBV6-5|TRBJ1-6
CASSYSDSNSPLHF
>TRBV28|TRBJ2-7
CASSHGGPYEQYF
>TRBV28|TRBJ2-7
CASSSRTEFYEQYF
>TRBV5-5|TRBJ2-3
CASRDFSGGVTDTQYF
>TRBV7-9|TRBJ2-1
CASSFLAGLYNEQFF
>TRBV5-1|TRBJ2-7
CASSGTSGSVRYEQYF
>TRBV11-2|TRBJ1-1
CASSPGTANTEAFF
>TRBV30|TRBJ2-5
CAWSVRGPQYF
>TRBV27|TRBJ2-7
CASSSRGTSYEQYF
>TRBV7-2|TRBJ2-5
CASSGWTGEETQYF
>TRBV27|TRBJ2-4
CASSFRDRLAKNIQYF
>TRBV3-1/TRBV3-2|TRBJ2-1
CASGLAGAVEQFF
>TRBV6-2/TRBV6-3|TRBJ2-3
CASSYPRLADSTDTQYF
>TRBV7-8|TRBJ2-1
CASSLRRGSIGNEQFF
>TRBV12-3/TRBV12-4|TRBJ1-3
CASSLASNTIYF
>TRBV5-4|TRBJ1-1
CASSPPVQGANTEAFF
>TRBV11-2|TRBJ2-7
CASSVGGVQQYF
>TRBV10-3|TRBJ2-3
CAISEGGGHMGDTQYF
>TRBV5-4|TRBJ2-4
CASSPEAGGIVYIQYF
>TRBV15|TRBJ2-1
CATSFPPGGYNEQFF
>TRBV12-3/TRBV12-4|TRBJ2-1
CASSRGEQFF
>TRBV5-6|TRBJ2-5
CASSSELFRQTEKETQYF
>TRBV2|TRBJ1-1
CASKARGAITEAFF
>TRBV7-2|TRBJ2-3
CASSTQASGGGNTQYF
>TRBV3-1/TRBV3-2|TRBJ1-2
CASSHLGRGNYGYTF
>TRBV7-2|TRBJ1-1
CASSLGGTVNTEAFF
>TRBV29-1|TRBJ2-4
CSVEDPGQGEYF
>TRBV3-1/TRBV3-2|TRBJ1-2
CASSLLQGWGYTF
>TRBV24-1|TRBJ2-1
CATSSEGLATTWFF
>TRBV9|TRBJ2-3
CASSVPTVITDTQYF
>TRBV28|TRBJ1-5
CASIGQPTHQPQHF
>TRBV25-1|TRBJ1-2
CASRAGQGNYGYTF
>TRBV19|TRBJ2-7
CASSSGTGGSYEQYF
>TRBV5-1|TRBJ1-1
CASTLEGGAFTEAFF
>TRBV2|TRBJ2-2
CASRTGYSGELFF